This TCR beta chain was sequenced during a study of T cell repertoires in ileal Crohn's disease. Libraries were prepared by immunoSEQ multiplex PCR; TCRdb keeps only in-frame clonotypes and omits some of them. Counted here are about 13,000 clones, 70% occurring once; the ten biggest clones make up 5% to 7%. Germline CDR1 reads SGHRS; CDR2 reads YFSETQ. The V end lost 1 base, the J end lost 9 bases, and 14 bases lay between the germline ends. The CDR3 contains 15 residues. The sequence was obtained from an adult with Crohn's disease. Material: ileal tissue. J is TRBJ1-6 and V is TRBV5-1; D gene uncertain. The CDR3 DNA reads TGCGCCAGCAGCTTGAATTTGGGTTTCGGTTCACCCCTCCACTTT. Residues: CASSLNLGFGSPLHF. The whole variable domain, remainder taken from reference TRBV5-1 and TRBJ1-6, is KAGVTQTPRYLIKTRGQQVTLSCSPISGHRSVSWYQQTPGQGLQFLFEYFSETQRNKGNFPGRFSGRQFSNSRSEMNVSTLELGDSALYLCASSLNLGFGSPLHFGNGTRLTVT.